This TCR beta chain derives from a study of CD8+ T cells in alopecia areata. The researchers isolated CD4+ and CD8+ T cells from PBMCs by sorting. As the sequencing template, cDNA was produced by extracting RNA and reverse transcribing it. Repertoires were generated with immunoSEQ multiplex PCR, while TCRdb's copy carries only in-frame clones and drops some. Among roughly 150,000 clones listed, 55% were seen once. About this clone: Its antigen remains unknown.

Findings of the study overall: TCR sharing across patients was less clear than in mice, possibly HLA-related. Sequencing of scalp tissue also captures the resident alphabeta T cells of normal skin. Higher clonality and more expanded CD8+ clones appeared in lesional than normal scalp.

Per germline, CDR1 LNHDA and CDR2 SQIVND (reference sequence). The CDR3 runs to 13 residues. After removal of 4 bases from V and 3 bases from J, the junction contained 0 bases not matched to a gene. The sequence was obtained from a human donor in good health. The sequenced sample consisted of CD4+ T cells sorted from blood. J is TRBJ2-1 and V is TRBV19; TRBD2 matches 7 bases. This CDR3 reads CASSRDYYNEQFF. DNA of the CDR3: TGTGCCAGTAGTAGGGACTACTACAATGAGCAGTTCTTC. The whole variable domain, remainder taken from reference TRBV19 and TRBJ2-1, is DGGITQSPKYLFRKEGQNVTLSCEQNLNHDAMYWYRQDPGQGLRLIYYSQIVNDFQKGDIAEGYSVSREKKESFPLTVTSAQKNPTAFYLCASSRDYYNEQFFGPGTRLTVL.